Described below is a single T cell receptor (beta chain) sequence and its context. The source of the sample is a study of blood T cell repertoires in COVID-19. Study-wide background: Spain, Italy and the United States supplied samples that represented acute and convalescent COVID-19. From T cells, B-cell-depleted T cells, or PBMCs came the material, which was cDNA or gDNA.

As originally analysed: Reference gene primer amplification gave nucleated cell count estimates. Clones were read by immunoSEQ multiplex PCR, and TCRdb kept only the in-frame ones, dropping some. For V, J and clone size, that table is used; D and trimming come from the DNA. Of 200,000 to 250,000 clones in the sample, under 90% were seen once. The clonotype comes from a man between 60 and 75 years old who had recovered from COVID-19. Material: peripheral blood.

CDR3 sequence: CASSLPGTNYGYTF. As DNA, the CDR3 is TGTGCCAGCAGCTTGCCGGGAACTAACTATGGCTACACCTTC. The V call is TRBV5-6, the J call TRBJ1-2; D unclear. Trimming left V 1 base short and J 0 bases short, with 7 bases between. Germline-derived CDR1 and CDR2 are SGHDT and YYEEEE. The CDR3 is made up of 14 amino acids.